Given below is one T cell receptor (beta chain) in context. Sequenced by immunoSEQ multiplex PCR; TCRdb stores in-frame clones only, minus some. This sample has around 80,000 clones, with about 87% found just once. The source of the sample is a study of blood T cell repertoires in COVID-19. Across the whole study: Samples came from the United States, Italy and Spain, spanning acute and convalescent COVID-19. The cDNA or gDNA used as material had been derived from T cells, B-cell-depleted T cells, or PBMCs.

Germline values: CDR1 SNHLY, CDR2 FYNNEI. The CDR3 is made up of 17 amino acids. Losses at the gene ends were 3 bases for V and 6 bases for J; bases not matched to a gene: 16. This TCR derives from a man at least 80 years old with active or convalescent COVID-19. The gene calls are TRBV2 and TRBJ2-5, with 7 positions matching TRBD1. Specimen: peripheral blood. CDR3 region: CASSDSVGRGSGKTQYF. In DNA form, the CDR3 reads TGTGCCAGCAGTGACTCCGTGGGCAGGGGGTCGGGAAAGACCCAGTACTTC.